This T cell receptor beta chain was captured in a study of shared T cell receptors in the human thymus. The V gene end was trimmed by 6 bases and the J gene end by 4 bases; junction bases not matched to a gene: 10. This CDR3 is 16 amino acids long. Germline V lookup: CDR1 LNHDA, CDR2 SQIVND (reference sequence). Clones were read by immunoSEQ multiplex PCR, and TCRdb kept only the in-frame ones, dropping some. The sample contains about 730,000 clones, approximately 83% of which appear only once. In its sample, this clone was seen once. Separately, the same data were catalogued under a study of human thymus T cells. From that study: In corrective heart surgery, resections were taken, and these provided the thymus tissue. Thymic repertoires overlap heavily among unrelated individuals, related research has reported.

This TCR came from a girl under two years old with a congenital heart defect. The rearrangement joins TRBV19 to TRBJ2-7; 12 nucleotides agree with TRBD1. The sample was thymocytes. Here the CDR3 reads CASRTSPGQGAYEQYF. The CDR3 DNA is TGTGCCAGTAGGACCTCGCCGGGACAGGGGGCTTACGAGCAGTACTTC. The full variable domain, its missing parts supplied by reference TRBV19 and TRBJ2-7, is DGGITQSPKYLFRKEGQNVTLSCEQNLNHDAMYWYRQDPGQGLRLIYYSQIVNDFQKGDIAEGYSVSREKKESFPLTVTSAQKNPTAFYLCASRTSPGQGAYEQYFGPGTRLTVT.